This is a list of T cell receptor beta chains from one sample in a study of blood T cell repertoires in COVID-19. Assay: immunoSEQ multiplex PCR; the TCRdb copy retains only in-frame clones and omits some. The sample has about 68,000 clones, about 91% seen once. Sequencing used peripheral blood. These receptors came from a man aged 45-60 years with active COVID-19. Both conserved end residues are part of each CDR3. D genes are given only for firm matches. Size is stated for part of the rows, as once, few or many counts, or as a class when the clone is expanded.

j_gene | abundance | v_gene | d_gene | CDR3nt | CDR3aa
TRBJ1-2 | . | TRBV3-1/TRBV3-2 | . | TGTGCCAGCAGCCAAGATAGGGGTGACTATGGCTACACCTTC | CASSQDRGDYGYTF
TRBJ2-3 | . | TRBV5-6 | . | TGTGCCAGCAGCTTTAAGCTTCCAGATACGCAGTATTTT | CASSFKLPDTQYF
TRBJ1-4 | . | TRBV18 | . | TGTGCCAGCTCACCACAAGGACTCGGTGAAAAACTGTTTTTT | CASSPQGLGEKLFF
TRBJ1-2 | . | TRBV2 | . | TGTGCCAGCAGTGAATCCCTCAAGTCGAGGGACAATGGCTACACCTTC | CASSESLKSRDNGYTF
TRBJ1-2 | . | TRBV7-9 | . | TGTGCCTCGGGAGGGGAGATAGCTGGCTACACCTTC | CASGGEIAGYTF
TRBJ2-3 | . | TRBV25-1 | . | TGTGCCAGCAGTGATGGAGACCGGTCGCAGTATTTT | CASSDGDRSQYF
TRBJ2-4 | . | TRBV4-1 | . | TGCGCCAGCAGCCAAGGGATCGCGGGCGGTGGAAACATTCAGTACTTC | CASSQGIAGGGNIQYF
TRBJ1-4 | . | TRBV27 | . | TGTGCCAGCAGTTTAGGGGGGGGCAGGAATGAAAAACTGTTTTTT | CASSLGGGRNEKLFF
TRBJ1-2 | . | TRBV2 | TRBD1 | TGTGCCAGCAGTTCTAACCCGACAGGGGGCGCGGGGTATGGCTACACCTTC | CASSSNPTGGAGYGYTF
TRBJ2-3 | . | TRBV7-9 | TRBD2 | TGTGCCAGCAGTACCGGGACTAGCGGGGCCAGCACAGATACGCAGTATTTT | CASSTGTSGASTDTQYF
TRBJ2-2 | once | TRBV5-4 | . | TGTGCCAGCAGGGCCGGGTCCTCCCCCGGGGAGCTGTTTTTT | CASRAGSSPGELFF
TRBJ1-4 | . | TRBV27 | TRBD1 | TGTGCCAGCAGTTCCTCTCCGGGACAGGTCAATGAAAAACTGTTTTTT | CASSSSPGQVNEKLFF
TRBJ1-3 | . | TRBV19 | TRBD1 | TGTGCCAGTAGTATGGGGACAGGTTTGTCTCCGTATAGCTCTGGAAACACCATATATTTT | CASSMGTGLSPYSSGNTIYF
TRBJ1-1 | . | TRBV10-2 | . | TGCGCCAGCAGTAACCCAGGCGGGTGGACTGAAGCTTTCTTT | CASSNPGGWTEAFF
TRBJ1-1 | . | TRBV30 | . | TGTGCCTGGAGCGGTAGGGGTGCAGTCACTGAAGCTTTCTTT | CAWSGRGAVTEAFF
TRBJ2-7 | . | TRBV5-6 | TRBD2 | TGTGCCAGCGCCAGTCCCACTAGCGACTCCTACGAGCAGTACTTC | CASASPTSDSYEQYF
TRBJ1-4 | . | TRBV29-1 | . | TGCAGCGTTGCCGGCGGAAGTTATGAAAAACTGTTTTTT | CSVAGGSYEKLFF
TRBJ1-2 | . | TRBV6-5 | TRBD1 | TGTGCCAGCAGTACCACAGGGGGTAGAGGCTACACCTTC | CASSTTGGRGYTF
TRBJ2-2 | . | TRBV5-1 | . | TGCGCCAGCAGCAAAGACAGGAACACCGGGGAGCTGTTTTTT | CASSKDRNTGELFF
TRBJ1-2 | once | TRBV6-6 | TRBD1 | TGTGCCAGCAGTACACAGGGGTCGGCTAACTATGGCTACACCTTC | CASSTQGSANYGYTF
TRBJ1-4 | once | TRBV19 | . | TGTGCCAGTAGTATAGCGCGTCGGCCCCCGCAGGGTAATGAAAAACTGTTTTTT | CASSIARRPPQGNEKLFF
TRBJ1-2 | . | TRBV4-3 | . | TGCGCCAGCAGCCAAGATATTTCCTGGTCCACTATCTCGGCCCCCACCCATGGCTACACCTTC | CASSQDISWSTISAPTHGYTF
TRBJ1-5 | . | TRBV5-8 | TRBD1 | TGTGCCAGCAGCTTGTCCGGGACAGGCAATCAGCCCCAGCATTTT | CASSLSGTGNQPQHF
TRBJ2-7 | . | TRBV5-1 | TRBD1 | TGCGCCAGCAGCTTGGTGACAGGGCGATCCTACGAGCAGTACTTC | CASSLVTGRSYEQYF
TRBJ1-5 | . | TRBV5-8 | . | TGTGCCAGCAGCTCCACCGGGGGGCCAGTGCCCCAGCATTTT | CASSSTGGPVPQHF